This T cell receptor beta chain originates from a study of blood T cell repertoires in COVID-19 (dated by TCRdb to 2018 to 2021). About the full investigation: The collaborator samples originated in the United States, Italy and Spain and spanned the acute and convalescent phases of COVID-19. The material from the prospective study consisted of cDNA or gDNA derived from T cells, B-cell-depleted T cells, or PBMCs. The dataset comprised deeply sampled blood TCRbeta repertoires from subjects exposed to, actively infected with, or recovered from COVID-19. A freely available public database, intended as a resource for researchers studying the immune response to SARS-CoV-2, is where the repertoires were released. Samples were obtained from the ongoing ImmuneRACE study (first 160 participants) and from roughly 1,300 subjects provided by 6 global collaborators. The sample metadata nearly always contained a de-identified subject ID, COVID-19 status, age in years and sex. Where HLA class I and class II types were available, the types were taken from metadata supplied by the sample provider, not from assay-based typing. Study-wide conclusions, independent of this receptor: How much clinical and demographic metadata was included differed by source and by participant, and the metadata was provided uncurated.

About this clone itself: Which antigen it targets is not known. No clone much larger than this one lies a single base away; base qualities are absent.

The immunoSEQ Assay, a bias-controlled multiplex PCR, was used to amplify TCRbeta CDR3 regions from genomic DNA. Regarding the original processing steps: Nucleated cell counts per sample were estimated from amplification of reference gene primers within the assay. To quantify the absolute abundance of each unique TCRbeta CDR3 rearrangement, sequence reads were collapsed and filtered. For each sample, productive Simpson clonality was calculated by taking the square root of Simpson's diversity index across productive rearrangements. The table was pulled from immuneACCESS by TCRdb, which kept in-frame rearrangements only. Such tables lose some clones; where checked, under half of the loss comes from unresolved V genes, and the rest has no known cause. For V, J and clone size, that table is used; D and trimming come from the DNA. Recorded for this sample are 200,000 to 250,000 clones; more than 80% of them occurred a single time. The ten largest make up less than 1.5% of the sample.

The CDR3 holds 17 amino acids from the cysteine to the phenylalanine. The sequence is cut down to CDR3 DNA, 51 bases in frame from base 1. CDR1 MGHDK and CDR2 SYGVNS are derived from the germline V gene. V loses 3 bases at its end and J loses 2 bases; junction bases beyond the gene matches: 8. Participants in the prospective study were enrolled through a virtual design, were aged roughly 18 to 100 years, and lived in 20 to 30 United States geographic areas. In the prospective study, cohorts were assigned on the basis of participant-reported clinical history obtained from a screening survey and a study questionnaire. ImmuneRACE Cohort 3 recovered participants were defined by two consecutive negative NP/OP PCR tests, healthcare professional clearance, or symptom resolution. Mobile phlebotomists in the prospective study collected whole blood, serum and a nasopharyngeal or oropharyngeal swab from every participant. Participants in the prospective study had the option to provide additional blood draws and questionnaires over an approximately 2-month period. Prospective study blood samples were shipped either frozen or at room temperature before DNA extraction.

Sequencing used PBMCs or T cells enriched from blood (not recorded which). The origin of this receptor is a man aged 30-40 years who had recovered from COVID-19. The chain is assembled from TRBV25-1 and TRBJ1-3, with 9 bases matching TRBD1. This receptor carries the CDR3 CASSDGGQGTTGNTIYF. The base sequence is TGTGCCAGCAGTGACGGGGGACAGGGAACTACTGGAAACACCATATATTTT. The CDR3 plus the reference TRBV25-1 and TRBJ1-3 genes for the other parts give the full variable domain: EADIYQTPRYLVIGTGKKITLECSQTMGHDKMYWYQQDPGMELHLIHYSYGVNSTEKGDLSSESTVSRIRTEHFPLTLESARPSHTSQYLCASSDGGQGTTGNTIYFGEGSWLTVV.